This passage covers 27 T cell receptor beta chains from one sample sequenced in a study of CD8 T cells in Susac syndrome. The authors reverse transcribed about 0.45 to 1 ug RNA with random hexamers. From the immunoSEQ multiplex PCR reads, TCRdb called clonotypes with MiXCR, one entry per CDR3 protein. The table records around 90,000 distinct CDR3 sequences, about 95% of them present only once. Sequenced material: CD8+ T cells from PBMCs. Every receptor here comes from a human donor with Susac syndrome.

V is TRBV3-1 and J is TRBJ2-5; 8 bases map to TRBD2. Germline CDR1 LGHDT, CDR2 YNNKEL (reference sequence). Trimming took 4 bases from V and 2 from J; bases not matched to a gene: 6. The CDR3 has 15 residues. Here the CDR3 reads CASSPGGALQETQYF. The CDR3 region has the DNA TGTGCCAGCAGCCCCGGGGGGGCATTACAAGAGACCCAGTACTTC.

This chain links TRBV28 with TRBJ2-5; D is unresolved. Per the germline V gene, CDR1 is MDHEN and CDR2 is SYDVKM. Trimming removed 2 bases at V and 5 bases at J, with 9 bases between. The CDR3 runs 13 residues. The CDR3 is CASSLRSEETQYF. In nucleotides, the CDR3 is TGTGCCAGCAGTTTACGGTCTGAGGAGACCCAGTACTTC.

The chain links TRBV6-5 to TRBJ2-5, with TRBD1 matching over 10 bases. V shed 6 bases, J shed 5 bases, and the junction held 3 bases outside the gene matches. The CDR3 extends over 13 amino acids. Per germline, CDR1 MNHEY and CDR2 SVGAGI. The CDR3 here is CASRTGGRETQYF. CDR3 DNA sequence: TGTGCCAGCAGGACAGGGGGCAGGGAGACCCAGTACTTC.

The rearrangement joins TRBV19 to TRBJ1-5; D possibly corresponds to TRBD1 (5 bases). CDR3 size: 13 residues. Germline V CDR1 and CDR2: LNHDA, SQIVND (reference sequence). V lost 2 bases and J 7 bases, leaving 9 bases between the germline ends. CDR3 nucleotides: TGTGCCAGTAGTATACAGGGAGACCAGCCCCAGCATTTT. Protein: CASSIQGDQPQHF.

This clonotype has only one observation. The chain links TRBV6-2 or TRBV6-3 to TRBJ2-7, with TRBD2 as a possible D gene (5 bases). Germline values: CDR1 MNHEY, CDR2 SVGEGT. Trimming cost V 5 bases and J 3 bases, with 14 bases left between them. The CDR3 is 14 amino acids. Here the CDR3 DNA reads TGTGCCAGCAGTGGTAGGAGCGGATTCTACGAGCAGTACTTC. Translating gives CASSGRSGFYEQYF.

The V gene is TRBV11-2, the J gene TRBJ2-4; unclear D gene. The CDR3 covers 13 residues. Trimming removed 3 bases at V and 8 bases at J, with 11 bases between. Germline-derived CDR1 and CDR2 are SGHAT and FQNNGV. The CDR3 nucleotides are TGTGCCAGCAGCTTTTCGCCGGTGGACATTCAGTACTTC. Translation: CASSFSPVDIQYF.

The gene calls are TRBV30 and TRBJ2-7, with D possibly being TRBD1 (6 bases). Germline V gene data show CDR1 as GTSNPN and CDR2 as SVGIG (reference sequence). Trimming took 1 base from V and 6 from J, leaving 16 bases between them. The CDR3 runs 14 residues. In DNA form, the CDR3 reads TGTGCCTGGAGTGGGGGACAACCCCTTGGCGAGCAGTACTTC. It translates to CAWSGGQPLGEQYF.

The chain employs TRBV29-1 and TRBJ2-7; D is perhaps TRBD1 (6 bases). The length of the CDR3 is 14 residues. Germline V gene sequence: CDR1 SQVTM, CDR2 ANQGSEA. V was trimmed by 7 bases and J by 0 bases, leaving 16 bases between them. CDR3 region: CSGKTGSSSYEQYF. DNA of the CDR3: TGCAGCGGGAAAACAGGGAGTAGCTCCTACGAGCAGTACTTC.

The V and J genes are TRBV4-1 and TRBJ2-7, with D tentatively TRBD2 (7 bases). This CDR3 is built from 18 residues. Germline loops: CDR1 MGHRA, CDR2 YSYEKL. Trimming left V 4 bases short and J 3 bases short, with 25 bases between. This chain's CDR3 is CASSPSGGQDPRGYEQYF. The CDR3 DNA reads as TGCGCCAGCAGCCCTTCGGGGGGCCAAGATCCCCGGGGCTACGAGCAGTACTTC.

V gene TRBV27 combines with J gene TRBJ2-3; 10 bases agree with TRBD1. The junction had 9 bases not matched to a gene; V was cut back by 6 bases and J by 6 bases. Looked up from germline, CDR1 is MNHEY and CDR2 is SMNVEV (reference sequence). The CDR3 has 15 amino acids. As DNA, the CDR3 is TGTGCCAGCAGCCAGCGGGGACAGGGGATGGATACGCAGTATTTT. It encodes CASSQRGQGMDTQYF.

This chain uses TRBV23-1 with TRBJ2-6; no firm D call. TRBV23-1 is an open reading frame whose function is uncertain. CDR3 length equals 13 residues. The V and J ends lost 11 bases and 4 bases respectively, with 12 bases between them. The CDR3 sequence: CAETGDGANVLTF. Here the CDR3 DNA reads TGCGCCGAAACGGGCGACGGGGCCAACGTCCTGACTTTC.

The chain recombines TRBV5-1 with TRBJ2-5; D is ambiguous. Germline assignment: CDR1 SGHRS and CDR2 YFSETQ. V lost 1 base to trimming and J lost 2 bases, with 9 bases between them. This CDR3 contains 14 residues. The DNA of the CDR3 is TGCGCCAGCAGCTTGAGGCCGCGGCAAGAGACCCAGTACTTC. Protein product: CASSLRPRQETQYF.

V and J are TRBV5-1 and TRBJ2-7; TRBD2 matches at 11 bases. The CDR3 loop spans 16 amino acids. V lost 4 bases and J lost 5; bases outside the gene matches: 11. The V gene's germline CDR1 is SGHRS and CDR2 YFSETQ. CDR3 bases: TGCGCCAGCAGCCCGGGACGTACTAGCGGGGGCCACGAGCAGTACTTC. Its translation: CASSPGRTSGGHEQYF.

This chain uses TRBV2 with TRBJ1-1, with D uncertain. The CDR3 is 13 residues long. V was pared by 7 bases and J by 6 bases, with 15 bases between. Germline values: CDR1 SNHLY, CDR2 FYNNEI. Here the CDR3 reads CASIPLRGAEAFF. In DNA, the CDR3 is TGTGCCAGCATACCGTTAAGAGGCGCTGAAGCTTTCTTT.

The V call is TRBV7-3, the J call TRBJ2-7; maybe TRBD1 (6 bases). CDR1 and CDR2 from the germline V gene are SGHTA and FQGTGA. This CDR3 has 13 residues. V gave up 5 bases and J gave up 6 bases, with 14 bases separating them. This CDR3 is CASSPTGPGEQYF. The CDR3 coding sequence is TGTGCCAGCAGCCCGACAGGACCCGGCGAGCAGTACTTC.

The V and J genes are TRBV19 and TRBJ1-5, with a tentative D call TRBD1 (6 bases). V lost 9 bases to trimming and J lost 3 bases, with 9 bases between them. Germline values: CDR1 LNHDA, CDR2 SQIVND (reference sequence). This CDR3 is built from 12 residues. The CDR3 DNA sequence: TGTGCCAGCCGGACAGTCAATCAGCCCCAGCATTTT. This codes for CASRTVNQPQHF.

The chain joins TRBV20-1 to TRBJ2-3; either TRBD1 or TRBD2 may supply D (5 bases each). Trimming removed 0 bases at V and 4 bases at J, with 23 bases between. The CDR3 extends over 18 amino acids. Germline V gene lookup returns CDR1 DFQATT and CDR2 SNEGSKA (reference sequence). Here the CDR3 reads CSARDPPLLTGTSDTQYF. DNA for the CDR3: TGCAGTGCTAGAGATCCTCCCCTCCTTACCGGGACCTCAGATACGCAGTATTTT.

This CDR3 reads CASSLGAGRTDTQYF. In DNA form, the CDR3 reads TGTGCCAGCAGCTTAGGAGCAGGGCGCACAGATACGCAGTATTTT. The chain carries TRBV7-8 and TRBJ2-3; perhaps TRBD1 as D (5 bases). The V end lost 1 base, the J end lost 1 base, and 9 bases lay between the germline ends. In germline, CDR1 is SGHVS, CDR2 FQNEAQ. The CDR3 sequence is 15 residues long.

The rearrangement joins TRBV30 to TRBJ2-1; D may be TRBD2 (7 bases). This CDR3 is 14 amino acids long. Per germline, CDR1 GTSNPN and CDR2 SVGIG (reference sequence). The V and J ends lost 0 bases and 7 bases respectively, with 13 bases between them. CDR3 protein: CAWSVGGAGNEQFF. The CDR3, as DNA: TGTGCCTGGAGTGTAGGGGGGGCAGGGAATGAGCAGTTCTTC.

The rearrangement joins TRBV7-2 to TRBJ2-5, with D possibly TRBD1 on 5 matching bases. Germline CDR1 reads SGHTA; CDR2 reads FQGNSA. The CDR3 has 13 residues. The V end lost 5 bases, the J end lost 5 bases, and 12 bases lay between the germline ends. CDR3: CASSADSSETQYF. CDR3 DNA sequence: TGTGCCAGCAGCGCCGACAGCTCGGAGACCCAGTACTTC. Full variable domain (remainder filled in from reference TRBV7-2 and TRBJ2-5): GAGVSQSPSNKVTEKGKDVELRCDPISGHTALYWYRQSLGQGLEFLIYFQGNSAPDKSGLPSDRFSAERTGGSVSTLTIQRTQQEDSAVYLCASSADSSETQYFGPGTRLLVL.

The chain is built from TRBV7-2 and TRBJ1-6, with D unresolved. CDR1 is SGHTA, CDR2 FQGNSA, per germline. The ends were cut back, 4 bases at V and 7 bases at J, with 17 bases in the middle. The CDR3 spans 16 residues. The CDR3 DNA sequence: TGTGCCAGCAGCTCGGACCGGGTTCAGCGGAATTCACCCCTCCACTTT. This sequence encodes CASSSDRVQRNSPLHF.

V gene TRBV7-2 combines with J gene TRBJ2-5, with D possibly matching TRBD2 (5 bases). The CDR3 runs to 16 residues. V lost 5 bases and J lost 1, with 17 bases in between. Germline V gene sequence: CDR1 SGHTA, CDR2 FQGNSA. The CDR3 loop reads CASSESGVFGQETQYF. As DNA, the CDR3 is TGTGCCAGCAGCGAATCCGGGGTTTTCGGCCAAGAGACCCAGTACTTC.

The V call is TRBV11-2, the J call TRBJ2-1, with 8 bases that match TRBD2. From germline, CDR1 is SGHAT and CDR2 FQNNGV. Trimming cost V 0 bases and J 10 bases; bases outside gene matches: 5. This CDR3 contains 14 residues. CDR3 bases: TGTGCCAGCAGCTTAGATGGGACTAGTGACGAGCAGTTCTTC. Protein product: CASSLDGTSDEQFF. Full variable domain (outside the CDR3, taken from reference TRBV11-2 and TRBJ2-1): EAGVAQSPRYKIIEKRQSVAFWCNPISGHATLYWYQQILGQGPKLLIQFQNNGVVDDSQLPKDRFSAERLKGVDSTLKIQPAKLEDSAVYLCASSLDGTSDEQFFGPGTRLTVL.

This rearrangement joins TRBV6-1 to TRBJ1-6; D ambiguous. Between the trimmed V and J ends, which lost 2 bases and 11 bases, there was a span of 10 bases. Germline V gene sequence: CDR1 MNHNS, CDR2 SASEGT. The CDR3 length is 13 residues. CDR3 amino acids: CASSETSSPPLHF. CDR3 sequence (DNA): TGTGCCAGCAGTGAAACCTCGAGCCCACCCCTCCACTTT.

This chain uses TRBV5-1 with TRBJ2-1; D is unclear. CDR3 size: 16 residues. The germline gives CDR1 SGHRS, CDR2 YFSETQ. V was clipped by 4 bases and J by 7 bases, with 21 bases between them. CDR3 in DNA: TGCGCCAGCAGCCCAGTTATTGACCCGTTAACGAATGAGCAGTTCTTC. Translated, it gives CASSPVIDPLTNEQFF. Full variable domain (remainder filled in from reference TRBV5-1 and TRBJ2-1): KAGVTQTPRYLIKTRGQQVTLSCSPISGHRSVSWYQQTPGQGLQFLFEYFSETQRNKGNFPGRFSGRQFSNSRSEMNVSTLELGDSALYLCASSPVIDPLTNEQFFGPGTRLTVL.

The chain employs TRBV12-3 or TRBV12-4 and TRBJ1-2, with D perhaps TRBD1 (5 bases). This CDR3 contains 13 residues. With 7 bases removed from V and 7 bases from J, the gap between germline ends came to 16 bases. This CDR3 reads CASTLGGLGGYTF. Here the CDR3 DNA reads TGTGCCAGCACCCTTGGGGGGTTAGGTGGCTACACCTTC.

The chain uses TRBV4-3 and TRBJ2-3, with 9 bases fitting TRBD2. V was pared by 0 bases and J by 9 bases, with 7 bases of the junction left unmatched. The CDR3 sequence is 15 residues long. CDR1 and CDR2 from the germline V gene are LGHNA and YSLEER. The CDR3 spells CASSQDLSGGGTQYF. The CDR3 region has the DNA TGCGCCAGCAGCCAAGATCTTAGCGGGGGAGGCACGCAGTATTTT.